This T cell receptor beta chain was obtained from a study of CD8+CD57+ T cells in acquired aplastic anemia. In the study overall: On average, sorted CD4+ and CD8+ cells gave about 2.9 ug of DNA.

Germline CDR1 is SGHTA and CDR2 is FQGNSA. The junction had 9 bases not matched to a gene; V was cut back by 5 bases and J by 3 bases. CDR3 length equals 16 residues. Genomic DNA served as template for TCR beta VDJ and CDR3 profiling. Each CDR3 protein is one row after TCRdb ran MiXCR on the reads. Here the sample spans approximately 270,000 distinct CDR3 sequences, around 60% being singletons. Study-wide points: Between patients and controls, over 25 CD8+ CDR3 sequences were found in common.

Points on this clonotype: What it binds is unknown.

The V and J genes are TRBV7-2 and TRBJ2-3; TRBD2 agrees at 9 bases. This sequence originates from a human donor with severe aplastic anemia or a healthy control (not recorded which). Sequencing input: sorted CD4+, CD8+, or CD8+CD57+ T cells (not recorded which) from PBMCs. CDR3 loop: CASSKRAGGRTDTQYF. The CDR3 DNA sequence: TGTGCCAGCAGCAAGAGGGCGGGGGGGCGGACAGATACGCAGTATTTT.